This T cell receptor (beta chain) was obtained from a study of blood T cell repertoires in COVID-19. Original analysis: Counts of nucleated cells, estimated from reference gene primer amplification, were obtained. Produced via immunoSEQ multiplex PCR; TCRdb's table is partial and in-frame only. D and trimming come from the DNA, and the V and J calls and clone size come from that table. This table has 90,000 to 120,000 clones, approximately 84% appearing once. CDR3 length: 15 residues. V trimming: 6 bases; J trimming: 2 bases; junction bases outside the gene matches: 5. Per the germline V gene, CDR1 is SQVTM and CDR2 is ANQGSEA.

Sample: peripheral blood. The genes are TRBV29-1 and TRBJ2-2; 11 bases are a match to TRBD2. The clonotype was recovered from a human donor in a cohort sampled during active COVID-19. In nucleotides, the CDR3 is TGCAGCGTGAAACTAGCGGGAGTTAACACCGGGGAGCTGTTTTTT. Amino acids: CSVKLAGVNTGELFF.